This T cell receptor (beta chain) was obtained from a study of post-analysis software for immune sequencing data (dated by TCRdb to the mid-2010s). With regard to the full study: The recorded disease courses included relapsing-remitting, secondary progressive and progressive-relapsing multiple sclerosis, and some patients had no subtype annotation. The patient repertoires were compared against approximately eleven previously published healthy control repertoires obtained from donors aged about 6 to 26 years. A subset of samples was prepared in parallel using single-end sample barcoding, then pooled and co-amplified after Illumina adapter ligation. Study-wide findings and limitations: When samples were clustered directly using the F measure, samples prepared in the same batch co-clustered strongly, which prompted a batch-effect correction. The multiple sclerosis patient group was slightly younger than the control group. Compared with controls, multiple sclerosis patients had significantly lower normalized Chao1 diversity, a finding suggesting substantial peripheral T-cell clonal expansion. Patients showed significantly higher frequencies than controls for 4 or 5 TRBV segments, among them TRBV5-6, TRBV5-1 and TRBV20-1.

Worth noting for this clonotype: There is no known antigen for this receptor. The record has no base qualities; no much larger clone is one base away.

The method behind the library was PCR. The sample was run on an Illumina HiSeq 2500. To reduce PCR and sequencing biases, unique molecular identifiers were built into the TCR beta cDNA libraries. Per 1 to 10 million input T cells, roughly 0.5 million cDNA molecules were obtained, such that each molecule approximated one T cell. The patient libraries were prepared and sequenced using the same protocol as the earlier healthy control dataset. Within a given batch, samples were prepared together, multiplexed and sequenced on the same HiSeq lane. The paper's processing steps were these. MIGEC was used to process the raw barcoded reads, and molecular identifier groups with only a single read were discarded before consensus assembly and CDR3 extraction. Clonotype tables were post-analysed with VDJtools, and diversity was normalized by down-sampling all datasets to the smallest sample size. To correct batch-related cross-sample contamination, repertoire overlap clustering matched CDR3 amino acid sequences but not nucleotide sequences. The raw public reads went through TCRdb reprocessing: fastp at Q25, MiXCR clone calling, in-frame beta chains kept. Under each unique CDR3 protein, matching rows form one entry showing the most common genes and DNA. These V and J calls derive from TCRdb rather than the authors' analysis. The sample records under 900,000 distinct CDR3 sequences, around 53% of which are singletons. The ten most abundant clones make up approximately 4.3% of the sample.

TCR beta repertoires were profiled from peripheral blood of 13 young patients with multiple sclerosis to demonstrate the VDJtools post-analysis software. The patients with multiple sclerosis were children and adolescents between about 6 and 15 years of age. The CDR3 goes from the cysteine to the phenylalanine over 14 residues. CDR3 DNA only is kept here, 42 bases in frame from base 1. V loses 6 bases of germline sequence and J loses 9 bases, and the interval between the two ends is 21 bases. CDR1 is given as SQVTM and CDR2 as ANQGSEA, both from the germline V gene. In this chain, TRBV29-1 is recombined with TRBJ2-1; the D call is possibly TRBD1 or TRBD2, each sharing 6 bases. The sequenced sample was blood. The source is a girl aged 10-17 years with multiple sclerosis. The sequence in DNA is TGCAGCGTGGAAACCCGGGGGCTAAACAGTGAGCAGTTCTTC. It is translated as CSVETRGLNSEQFF.